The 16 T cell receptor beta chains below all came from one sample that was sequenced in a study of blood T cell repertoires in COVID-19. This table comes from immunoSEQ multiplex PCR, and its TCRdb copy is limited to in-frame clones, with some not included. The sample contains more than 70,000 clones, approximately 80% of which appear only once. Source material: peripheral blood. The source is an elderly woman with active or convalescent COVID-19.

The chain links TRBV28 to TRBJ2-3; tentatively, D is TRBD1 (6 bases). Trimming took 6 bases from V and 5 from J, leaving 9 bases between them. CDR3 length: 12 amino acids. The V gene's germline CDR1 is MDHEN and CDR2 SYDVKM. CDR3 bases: TGTGCCAGCAGAAGCAGGGGAGATACGCAGTATTTT. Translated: CASRSRGDTQYF.

CDR3 DNA: TGTGCCAGCAGCTTAAACGGAGGGGCCGAGATCAATGAGCAGTTCTTC. Translated, it gives CASSLNGGAEINEQFF. The chain links TRBV7-8 to TRBJ2-1, with TRBD2 as a possible D gene (6 bases). V lost 2 bases to trimming and J lost 6 bases, with 17 bases between them. The CDR3 runs to 16 residues. CDR1 SGHVS and CDR2 FQNEAQ come from the germline V gene.

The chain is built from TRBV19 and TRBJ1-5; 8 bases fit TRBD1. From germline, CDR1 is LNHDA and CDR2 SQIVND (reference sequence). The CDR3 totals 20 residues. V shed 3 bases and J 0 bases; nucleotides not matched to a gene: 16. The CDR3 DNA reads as TGTGCCAGTAGTATTGGGGTAAACTCAGGGGGCCGCTATAGCAATCAGCCCCAGCATTTT. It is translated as CASSIGVNSGGRYSNQPQHF.

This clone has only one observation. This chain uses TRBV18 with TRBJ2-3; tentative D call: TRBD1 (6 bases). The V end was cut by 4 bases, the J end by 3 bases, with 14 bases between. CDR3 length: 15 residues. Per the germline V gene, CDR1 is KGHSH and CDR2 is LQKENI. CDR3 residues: CASSLQGSWTDTQYF. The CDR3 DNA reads TGTGCCAGCTCACTTCAGGGGTCGTGGACAGATACGCAGTATTTT.

DNA for the CDR3: TGTGCCTGGAGAGGGGCAACTAATGAAAAACTGTTTTTT. Amino acids: CAWRGATNEKLFF. This rearrangement joins TRBV30 to TRBJ1-4, with a possible D match to TRBD1 (5 bases). CDR1 and CDR2 (germline): GTSNPN, SVGIG (reference sequence). The germline V and J ends were trimmed by 3 bases and 0 bases, with 5 bases remaining between them. The CDR3 is 13 amino acids.

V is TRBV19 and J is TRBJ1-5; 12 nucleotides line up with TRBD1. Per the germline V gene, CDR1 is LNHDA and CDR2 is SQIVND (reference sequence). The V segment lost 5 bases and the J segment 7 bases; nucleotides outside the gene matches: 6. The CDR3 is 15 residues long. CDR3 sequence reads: CASSSGTGGFQPQHF. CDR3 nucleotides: TGTGCCAGTAGTTCCGGGACAGGGGGCTTCCAGCCCCAGCATTTT.

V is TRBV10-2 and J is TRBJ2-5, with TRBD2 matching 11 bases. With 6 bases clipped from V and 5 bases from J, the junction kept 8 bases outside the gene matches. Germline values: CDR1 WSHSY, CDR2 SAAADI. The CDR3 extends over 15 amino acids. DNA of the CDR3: TGCGCCAGCAGCCAGTTAGCGGGAGGGGGGGAGACCCAGTACTTC. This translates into CASSQLAGGGETQYF.

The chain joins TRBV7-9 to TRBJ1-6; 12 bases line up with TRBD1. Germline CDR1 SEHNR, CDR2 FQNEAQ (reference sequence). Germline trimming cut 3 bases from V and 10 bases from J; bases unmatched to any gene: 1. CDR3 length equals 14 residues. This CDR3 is CASSFGTGGSPLHF. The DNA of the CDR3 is TGTGCCAGCAGCTTCGGGACAGGGGGCTCACCCCTCCACTTT.

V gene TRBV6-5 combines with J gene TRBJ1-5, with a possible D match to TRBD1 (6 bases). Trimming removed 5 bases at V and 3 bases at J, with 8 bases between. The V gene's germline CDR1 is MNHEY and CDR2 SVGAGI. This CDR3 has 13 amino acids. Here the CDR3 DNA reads TGTGCCAGCAGTACAGGGAACAATCAGCCCCAGCATTTT. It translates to CASSTGNNQPQHF.

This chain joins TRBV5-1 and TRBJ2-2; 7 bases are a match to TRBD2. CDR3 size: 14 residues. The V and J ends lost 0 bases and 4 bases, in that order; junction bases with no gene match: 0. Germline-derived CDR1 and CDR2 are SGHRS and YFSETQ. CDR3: CASSLAGGTGELFF. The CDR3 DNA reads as TGCGCCAGCAGCTTGGCGGGGGGCACCGGGGAGCTGTTTTTT.

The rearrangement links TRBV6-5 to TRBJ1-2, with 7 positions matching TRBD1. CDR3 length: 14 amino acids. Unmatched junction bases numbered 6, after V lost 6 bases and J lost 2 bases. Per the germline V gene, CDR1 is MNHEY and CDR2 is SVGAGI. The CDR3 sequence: CASRSRGSNYGYTF. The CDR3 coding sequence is TGTGCCAGCAGATCCAGGGGGAGCAACTATGGCTACACCTTC.

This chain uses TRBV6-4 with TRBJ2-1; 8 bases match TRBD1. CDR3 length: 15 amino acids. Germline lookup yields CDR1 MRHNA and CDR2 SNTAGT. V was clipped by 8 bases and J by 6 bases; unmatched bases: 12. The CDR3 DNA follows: TGTGCCAGCGTCAAGGACAGGGAAGGGAGCAATGAGCAGTTCTTC. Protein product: CASVKDREGSNEQFF.

The CDR3 spells CASGSDSPNQPQHF. As DNA, the CDR3 is TGTGCTAGTGGTTCGGACAGCCCCAATCAGCCCCAGCATTTT. The chain combines TRBV12-5 with TRBJ1-5; maybe TRBD1 (6 bases). This CDR3 region has 14 residues. Germline V CDR1 and CDR2: LGHNT, FRNRAP. The V end was cut by 4 bases, the J end by 3 bases, with 10 bases between.

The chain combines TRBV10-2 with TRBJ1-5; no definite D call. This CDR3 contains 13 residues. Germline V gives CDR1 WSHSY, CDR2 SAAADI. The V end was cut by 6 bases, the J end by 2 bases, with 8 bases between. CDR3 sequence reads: CASRGGGNQPQHF. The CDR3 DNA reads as TGCGCCAGCAGAGGAGGAGGCAATCAGCCCCAGCATTTT.

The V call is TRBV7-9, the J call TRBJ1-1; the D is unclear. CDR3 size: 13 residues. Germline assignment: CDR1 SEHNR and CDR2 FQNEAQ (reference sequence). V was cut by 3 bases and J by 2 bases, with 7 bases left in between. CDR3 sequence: CASSLGDNTEAFF. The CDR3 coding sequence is TGTGCCAGCAGCTTGGGAGATAACACTGAAGCTTTCTTT. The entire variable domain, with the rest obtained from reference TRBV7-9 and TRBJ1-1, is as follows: DTGVSQNPRHKITKRGQNVTFRCDPISEHNRLYWYRQTLGQGPEFLTYFQNEAQLEKSRLLSDRFSAERPKGSFSTLEIQRTEQGDSAMYLCASSLGDNTEAFFGQGTRLTVV.

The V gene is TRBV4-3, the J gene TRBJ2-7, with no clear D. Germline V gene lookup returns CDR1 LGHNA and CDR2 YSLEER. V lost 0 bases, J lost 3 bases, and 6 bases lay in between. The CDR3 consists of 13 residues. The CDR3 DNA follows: TGCGCCAGCAGCCAAGATATAGTCTACGAGCAGTACTTC. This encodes CASSQDIVYEQYF.